This T cell receptor (beta chain) stems from a study of T cell responses to AZD1222 COVID-19 vaccine. In the study overall: Analyses pooled second doses at about 4 or about 12 weeks. Study results and limitations: Only after the peak T cell response were repertoires sampled. The sample set comprised mostly white British donors with more females, and clonal diversity was possibly underestimated. Targeting of unmutated variant regions was reportedly seen in nearly half of spike-specific TCRs.

The table came from immunoSEQ multiplex PCR; TCRdb's copy has only in-frame clones and leaves some out. The sample has 130,000 or so clones, more than 75% seen once. Remarks on this clone: As yet, its antigen is unknown.

CDR3 length: 15 residues. J gave up 0 bases and V 3 bases, and 3 bases lay outside the gene matches. Germline V gives CDR1 SGHVS, CDR2 FNYEAQ. The V call is TRBV7-6, the J call TRBJ2-3; 7 nucleotides align to TRBD1. Source: peripheral blood, taken on day 0 of AZD1222 vaccination. This receptor was taken from an adult in good health. CDR3 protein: CASSFTGQSTDTQYF. CDR3 bases: TGTGCCAGCAGCTTCACGGGACAGAGCACAGATACGCAGTATTTT.